The 8 T cell receptor beta chains in this list originate from one sample, sequenced in a study of blood T cell repertoires in COVID-19 (dated by TCRdb to about 2020). Receptor amplification or capture employed the immunoSEQ multiplex PCR assay. TCRdb provides this immuneACCESS table in a form limited to in-frame rearrangements. Some clones are lacking; in checked studies, under half of them reflect an unresolved V gene, and why the rest are absent is not known. The table for this sample lists under 250,000 clones; roughly 85% of them were counted only once. The ten top clones hold around 3.4% of the sample. The sequenced material came from peripheral blood. Receptors originate from a woman aged 18 to 35 with acute or convalescent COVID-19.

The chain joins TRBV15 to TRBJ2-3, with 7 bases fitting TRBD1. Unmatched junction bases numbered 14, after V lost 2 bases and J lost 3 bases. The CDR3 is 18 amino acids. In germline, CDR1 is LNHNV, CDR2 YYDKDF (reference sequence). CDR3 protein: CATSRKRVKTGVTDTQYF. The DNA of the CDR3 is TGTGCCACCAGCAGAAAGAGGGTAAAAACAGGGGTAACAGATACGCAGTATTTT.

J is TRBJ2-7 and V is TRBV19, with 10 bases fitting TRBD1. Germline V CDR1 and CDR2: LNHDA, SQIVND (reference sequence). Germline trimming cut 3 bases from V and 3 bases from J; bases unmatched to any gene: 5. The CDR3 has 15 amino acids. The CDR3 loop reads CASSMLGQGIYEQYF. CDR3 sequence (DNA): TGTGCCAGTAGTATGTTGGGACAGGGGATCTACGAGCAGTACTTC.

This clone was counted a single time. This chain uses TRBV11-2 with TRBJ1-1; maybe TRBD1 (5 bases). CDR1 is SGHAT, CDR2 FQNNGV, per germline. The CDR3 consists of 15 residues. The V end was cut by 6 bases, the J end by 1 base, with 15 bases between. DNA of the CDR3: TGTGCCAGCAGTACACACAGGCGCCCGAACACTGAAGCTTTCTTT. It encodes CASSTHRRPNTEAFF.

The CDR3 bases are TGTGCCAGCAGTTTTACGGGGTACAACTACGAGCAGTACTTC. Its translation is CASSFTGYNYEQYF. This rearrangement joins TRBV28 to TRBJ2-7; weak D call: TRBD2 (5 bases). Looked up from germline, CDR1 is MDHEN and CDR2 is SYDVKM. The V and J ends lost 3 bases and 3 bases respectively, with 12 bases between them. CDR3 size: 14 residues.

The CDR3 DNA is TGTGCCAGCAGTCCCGGGACTAGCGGGAGGGTGTCCCAAGAGACCCAGTACTTC. It yields the protein CASSPGTSGRVSQETQYF. V is TRBV28 and J is TRBJ2-5, with 16 bases aligning to TRBD2. Germline V gene data show CDR1 as MDHEN and CDR2 as SYDVKM. Trimming removed 5 bases from V and 1 base from J; junction bases left unmatched: 7. The CDR3 has 18 residues.

This chain connects TRBV29-1 to TRBJ2-3, with 11 positions matching TRBD2. After removal of 7 bases from V and 6 bases from J, the junction contained 15 bases not matched to a gene. This CDR3 is built from 16 residues. Germline CDR1 and CDR2: SQVTM and ANQGSEA. The CDR3 DNA is TGCAGCGCAACCGGGACTAGCGGAGGGGGTCGTGATACGCAGTATTTT. Translation gives CSATGTSGGGRDTQYF.

This clone was counted only a few times. The chain carries TRBV4-1 and TRBJ2-7; D gene uncertain. Between the trimmed V and J ends, which lost 3 bases and 3 bases, there was a span of 15 bases. CDR1 is MGHRA and CDR2 is YSYEKL in the germline V gene. The length of the CDR3 is 15 residues. The CDR3 DNA is TGCGCCAGCAGCCAGGATACGTGGCAGGACTACGAGCAGTACTTC. This sequence encodes CASSQDTWQDYEQYF.

The chain has TRBV6-2 or TRBV6-3 and TRBJ1-2; maybe TRBD1 (6 bases). The CDR3 is 15 amino acids. The V end lost 6 bases, the J end lost 4 bases, and 18 bases lay between the germline ends. CDR1 and CDR2 from the germline V gene are MNHEY and SVGEGT. CDR3 coding DNA: TGTGCCAGCAGCCAAACACAGGGAATTGGCTATGGCTACACCTTC. Protein sequence: CASSQTQGIGYGYTF.